This T cell receptor (beta chain) is from a study of early T cells in non-severe SARS-CoV-2 infection (dated by TCRdb to the early 2020s). Study-wide context: Because TCR sequencing was done on bulk RNA from unsorted whole blood, the alpha and beta chains could not be paired.

Overall results and qualifications from the work: VDJdb matching was skewed toward anti-spike CD8 responses, so virus-specific expansions were likely underestimated and private and CD4 specificities were missed.

Counted from cysteine to phenylalanine, this CDR3 has 19 amino acids. Only the CDR3 DNA stays, 57 bases, in frame from base 1. V is clipped by 3 bases and J by 3 bases, and the sequence between their germline boundaries is 26 bases long. Library prep was done by 5' RACE. TCRdb shows the sequencer as NextSeq 500. To correct for sequencing error and PCR bias, the TCR library protocol tagged individual cDNA molecules with unique molecular identifiers. Both TCR alpha and beta chains were sequenced, and tight co-correlation was observed between alpha and beta sequence abundances in each sample. The study's own analysis went as follows. V gene, J gene and CDR3 annotation of TCR sequences was performed with Decombinator V4. TCRs were defined as expanded if a significant change between any two time points was detected under a Poisson model with p below 0.0001. TCR abundances were normalised to the total number of TCRs sequenced in each sample and reported as counts per million. MAIT TCRs were defined by TRAV1-2 paired with TRAJ12, TRAJ20 or TRAJ33, and iNKT TCRs by TRAV10 paired with TRAJ18. VDJdb, accessed 1 November 2021, was searched for CMV, EBV and SARS-CoV-2 annotated TCRs, with TCRs annotated for multiple antigens excluded. TCRdb cleaned the public reads at Q25 with fastp, built clones with MiXCR and kept in-frame beta chains. A single entry per CDR3 protein holds the most common genes and DNA from its merged rows. The V and J calls and clone size are TCRdb's, not the authors'. The sample includes tens of thousands of distinct CDR3 sequences, with roughly 10% observed a single time. Approximately 8.7% of the sample lies in the top ten.

A case-control design nested within a healthcare worker cohort in London, UK, was used, with weekly nasopharyngeal swab PCR tests and blood sampling performed. Healthcare workers were enrolled in the week of the UK lockdown, from 23 to 31 March 2020, and were followed every week for up to about 16 weeks. Of note for this clonotype: Its antigen has not been determined. Base-call qualities are not available, and no considerably larger clone is one nucleotide away.

The sequence links TRBV12-3 or TRBV12-4 to TRBJ1-1; TRBD1 is perhaps the D gene, given 5 matching bases. The material sequenced was whole blood. The sequence was obtained from an adult who was a healthcare worker with PCR-confirmed SARS-CoV-2 infection or an uninfected control (not recorded which). The CDR3 has the sequence CASSLSGGVNLIGHTEAFF. The DNA is TGTGCCAGCAGTTTGTCAGGAGGGGTTAACCTGATTGGACACACTGAAGCTTTCTTT.